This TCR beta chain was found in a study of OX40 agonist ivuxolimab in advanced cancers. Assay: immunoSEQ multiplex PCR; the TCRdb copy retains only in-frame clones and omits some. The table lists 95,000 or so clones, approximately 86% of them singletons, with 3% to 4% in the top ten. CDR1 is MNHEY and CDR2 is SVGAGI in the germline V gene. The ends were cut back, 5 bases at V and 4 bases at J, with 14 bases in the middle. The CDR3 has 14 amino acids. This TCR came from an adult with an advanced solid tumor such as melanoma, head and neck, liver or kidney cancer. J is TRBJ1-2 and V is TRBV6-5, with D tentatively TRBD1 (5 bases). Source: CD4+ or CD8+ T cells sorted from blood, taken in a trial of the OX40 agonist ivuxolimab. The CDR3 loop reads CASSPPFRAYGYTF. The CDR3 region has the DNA TGTGCCAGCAGTCCCCCCTTCAGGGCCTATGGCTACACCTTC.